The 25 T cell receptor beta chains below were found in one sample sequenced in a study of blood T cell repertoires in COVID-19. Here immunoSEQ multiplex PCR was the method, and the copy in TCRdb shows in-frame clones only, minus some. The sample shows 93,000 or so clones, more than 70% of them seen only once. Sequenced: peripheral blood. The origin of the receptors is an elderly woman in a cohort sampled during active COVID-19.

The chain employs TRBV6-2 or TRBV6-3 and TRBJ2-1; 8 bases align to TRBD1. The CDR3 covers 11 residues. Germline-derived CDR1 and CDR2 are MNHEY and SVGEGT. Trimming at V came to 4 bases and at J to 15 bases, leaving 5 bases not matched to a gene. DNA of the CDR3: TGTGCCAGCAGTTCGGACAGGGTCGGGTTCTTC. Protein product: CASSSDRVGFF.

This clone has just one count. The CDR3 here is CASSKQTSEQFF. CDR3 coding DNA: TGTGCCAGCAGCAAACAAACCAGTGAGCAGTTCTTC. This chain joins TRBV4-2 and TRBJ2-1; D remains unclear. Germline V gives CDR1 LGHNA, CDR2 YNFKEQ. This CDR3 contains 12 residues. V dropped 5 bases and J dropped 9 bases, with 11 bases sitting between them.

J is TRBJ2-3 and V is TRBV19; 9 bases fit TRBD2. The V gene's germline CDR1 is LNHDA and CDR2 SQIVND (reference sequence). The trim removed 4 bases at V and 1 base at J, leaving 12 bases unmatched. CDR3 length: 18 residues. The CDR3 here is CASSSRSGGQLRTDTQYF. The CDR3 nucleotides read TGTGCCAGTAGTAGTCGTAGCGGGGGCCAATTACGCACAGATACGCAGTATTTT.

The V call is TRBV19, the J call TRBJ1-1; D may be TRBD1 (6 bases). V was trimmed by 9 bases and J by 4 bases, leaving 15 bases between them. In germline, CDR1 is LNHDA, CDR2 SQIVND (reference sequence). The CDR3 contains 13 residues. The DNA of the CDR3 is TGTGCCAGCCTTTCCTTCAGGGGCACTGAAGCTTTCTTT. It codes for CASLSFRGTEAFF.

CDR3 DNA: TGTGCCAGCAGCCAGACTGGGGGGGAAGAGACCCAGTACTTC. Translation gives CASSQTGGEETQYF. The rearrangement uses TRBV3-1 (or the pseudogene TRBV3-2) and TRBJ2-5, with 7 bases lining up with TRBD2. Germline V gives CDR1 LGHDT, CDR2 YNNKEL (reference sequence). The J segment lost 3 bases and the V segment lost 3 bases, leaving 4 bases of the junction unmatched. The CDR3 extends over 14 amino acids.

The CDR3 reads CASLLLPAEAFF. The CDR3 nucleotides read TGTGCCAGCCTTCTCCTCCCGGCTGAAGCTTTCTTT. V gene TRBV6-5 combines with J gene TRBJ1-1; D call uncertain. V was clipped by 8 bases and J by 6 bases, with 13 bases between them. Germline CDR1 reads MNHEY; CDR2 reads SVGAGI. This CDR3 contains 12 residues.

The chain combines TRBV2 with TRBJ2-1; D might be TRBD2 (5 bases). This CDR3 comprises 14 residues. Germline-derived CDR1 and CDR2 are SNHLY and FYNNEI. V dropped 10 bases and J dropped 0 bases, with 13 bases sitting between them. CDR3 nucleotide sequence: TGTGCCACCACGGACTTAGGCTCCTACAATGAGCAGTTCTTC. It yields the protein CATTDLGSYNEQFF.

The chain recombines TRBV27 with TRBJ2-3, with TRBD1 matching over 9 bases. The V gene's germline CDR1 is MNHEY and CDR2 SMNVEV (reference sequence). Unmatched junction bases numbered 12, after V lost 7 bases and J lost 7 bases. This CDR3 is built from 15 residues. The CDR3 region is CASTRTGEFSHTQYF. For the CDR3, the DNA is TGTGCCAGCACCCGGACAGGGGAGTTTAGTCATACGCAGTATTTT.

The chain carries TRBV28 and TRBJ2-4, with TRBD1 as a possible D gene (5 bases). V was clipped by 4 bases and J by 2 bases, with 12 bases between them. This CDR3 spans 15 amino acids. Germline V CDR1 and CDR2: MDHEN, SYDVKM. The CDR3 DNA reads as TGTGCCAGCAGTTCCACCCAGGGCTCCAAAAACATTCAGTACTTC. It yields the protein CASSSTQGSKNIQYF.

This clone was seen just once. The V call is TRBV28, the J call TRBJ2-6; TRBD1 is a possible D gene (5 bases). Germline V gene lookup returns CDR1 MDHEN and CDR2 SYDVKM. Trimming took off 6 bases at V and 5 bases at J, with 14 bases between the two ends. The CDR3 loop spans 15 amino acids. The CDR3 region has the DNA TGTGCCAGCAGCCTGTCCGGACAACGGGCCAACGTCCTGACTTTC. It codes for CASSLSGQRANVLTF. Drawing the rest from reference TRBV28 and TRBJ2-6, the complete variable domain is DVKVTQSSRYLVKRTGEKVFLECVQDMDHENMFWYRQDPGLGLRLIYFSYDVKMKEKGDIPEGYSVSREKKERFSLILESASTNQTSMYLCASSLSGQRANVLTFGAGSRLTVL.

The chain links TRBV5-6 to TRBJ1-5, with D unresolved. The V gene lost 0 bases and the J gene lost 2 bases, with 9 bases spanning the gap. The CDR3 is 15 residues long. Germline assignment: CDR1 SGHDT and CDR2 YYEEEE. The CDR3 spells CASSLGREGNQPQHF. CDR3 DNA sequence: TGTGCCAGCAGCTTGGGGCGGGAGGGCAATCAGCCCCAGCATTTT.

The chain carries TRBV30 and TRBJ2-5, with 7 positions matching TRBD2. Looked up from germline, CDR1 is GTSNPN and CDR2 is SVGIG (reference sequence). Trimming cost V 6 bases and J 2 bases; bases outside gene matches: 12. The CDR3 length is 15 residues. CDR3 sequence: CACRSSGARQETQYF. For the CDR3, the DNA is TGTGCCTGTCGGTCAAGCGGGGCTCGTCAAGAGACCCAGTACTTC.

The chain joins TRBV5-8 to TRBJ2-2; D call uncertain. The CDR3 covers 16 residues. The ends were cut back, 3 bases at V and 0 bases at J, with 12 bases in the middle. Germline CDR1 reads SGHTS; CDR2 reads YDEGEE. CDR3 sequence (DNA): TGTGCCAGCAGCTCCGGGTATTATGCGAACACCGGGGAGCTGTTTTTT. Protein: CASSSGYYANTGELFF.

The chain joins TRBV6-6 to TRBJ2-2; 8 positions match TRBD1. V was pared by 4 bases and J by 5 bases, with 9 bases of the junction left unmatched. The CDR3 consists of 16 residues. Germline V lookup: CDR1 MNHNY, CDR2 SVGAGI (reference sequence). The CDR3 nucleotides read TGTGCCAGCAGTTCTCCAGGACAGGGAAGAACCGGGGAGCTGTTTTTT. Its protein product is CASSSPGQGRTGELFF.

The chain carries TRBV24-1 and TRBJ2-3, with 8 bases lining up with TRBD1. The germline V gene encodes CDR1 KGHDR and CDR2 SFDVKD. The CDR3 sequence is 12 residues long. V lost 11 bases, J lost 5 bases, and 5 bases stayed unmatched. Written as DNA, the CDR3 is TGTGCCAGAAGACAGGGGCTAGATACGCAGTATTTT. Its protein is CARRQGLDTQYF.

This chain links TRBV19 with TRBJ1-2; 10 bases agree with TRBD1. V lost 7 bases and J lost 8; bases outside the gene matches: 13. The CDR3 contains 15 residues. Germline V gene lookup returns CDR1 LNHDA and CDR2 SQIVND (reference sequence). For the CDR3, the DNA is TGTGCCAGTACATTTCGGACAGGGGGAAAAGAAGGCTACACCTTC. It encodes CASTFRTGGKEGYTF.

The count of this clone is one. V usage is TRBV5-1 and J usage is TRBJ2-3, with 8 bases lining up with TRBD2. This CDR3 is 16 amino acids long. Trimming removed 0 bases from V and 3 bases from J; junction bases left unmatched: 6. Germline V lookup: CDR1 SGHRS, CDR2 YFSETQ. The CDR3 region is CASSLGAGAGTDTQYF. Here the CDR3 DNA reads TGCGCCAGCAGCTTGGGAGCGGGGGCCGGTACAGATACGCAGTATTTT.

The chain joins TRBV11-2 to TRBJ1-6; maybe TRBD1 (6 bases). V gave up 2 bases and J gave up 7 bases, with 15 bases separating them. There are 16 residues in the CDR3. The germline CDR1 and CDR2 sequences are SGHAT and FQNNGV. CDR3 amino acids: CASSLIPQGRNSPLHF. In nucleotides, the CDR3 is TGTGCCAGCAGCTTAATTCCCCAGGGGCGGAATTCACCCCTCCACTTT.

V usage is TRBV11-2 and J usage is TRBJ2-2, with 8 bases lining up with TRBD1. In germline, CDR1 is SGHAT, CDR2 FQNNGV. This CDR3 has 14 residues. J was trimmed by 7 bases and V by 5 bases; bases with no gene match: 6. The CDR3 loop reads CASSPDGQGGELFF. CDR3 nucleotides: TGTGCCAGCAGCCCAGATGGACAGGGCGGGGAGCTGTTTTTT.

The chain links TRBV6-1 to TRBJ2-3, with 10 bases identical to TRBD2. Germline CDR1 MNHNS, CDR2 SASEGT. This CDR3 region has 15 residues. J was trimmed by 5 bases and V by 2 bases; bases with no gene match: 4. The CDR3 spells CASSEILAGGDTQYF. Written as DNA, the CDR3 is TGTGCCAGCAGTGAAATATTAGCGGGGGGAGATACGCAGTATTTT.

As concerns this clone: The junction departs from the called germline gene at one end, perhaps through a read error. This CDR3 reads CASSVGLVRQYF. The DNA of the CDR3 is TGTGCCAGCAGCGTAGGACTAGTTCGACAGTATTTT. V usage is TRBV13 and J usage is TRBJ2-3, with 7 bases fitting TRBD2. Germline CDR1 and CDR2: PRHDT and FYEKMQ (reference sequence). CDR3 length: 12 amino acids.

The chain carries TRBV28 and TRBJ2-2; a possible D gene is TRBD1 (6 bases). Trimming took 4 bases from V and 1 from J, leaving 16 bases between them. The CDR3 has 17 residues. The germline CDR1 and CDR2 sequences are MDHEN and SYDVKM. The CDR3, as DNA: TGTGCCAGCAGTTCAGGGGACCCCCGACTGAACACCGGGGAGCTGTTTTTT. Residues: CASSSGDPRLNTGELFF.

The chain joins TRBV5-1 to TRBJ2-6; D unresolved. The CDR3 extends over 21 amino acids. V was cut by 4 bases and J by 0 bases, with 26 bases left in between. In germline, CDR1 is SGHRS, CDR2 YFSETQ. The CDR3 is CASSRKVSGERNSSGANVLTF. CDR3 bases: TGCGCCAGCAGCCGGAAGGTGTCAGGTGAAAGGAATAGCTCTGGGGCCAACGTCCTGACTTTC.

The chain carries TRBV11-1 and TRBJ2-1, with D possibly matching TRBD2 (7 bases). V gave up 3 bases and J gave up 7 bases, with 19 bases separating them. The germline V gene has CDR1 SGHAT and CDR2 FQDESV (reference sequence). This CDR3 comprises 16 residues. DNA of the CDR3: TGTGCCAGCAGCTTTCTACCGGGGGGCGGGCAAAATGAGCAGTTCTTC. This translates into CASSFLPGGGQNEQFF.

This clone was found once. This sequence joins TRBV6-5 and TRBJ1-2, with TRBD1 identical over 11 bases. CDR1 MNHEY and CDR2 SVGAGI come from the germline V gene. J gave up 2 bases and V 8 bases, and 4 bases lay outside the gene matches. This CDR3 is built from 14 residues. Written as DNA, the CDR3 is TGTGCCAGCGGGACAGGGGGAGGGAACTATGGCTACACCTTC. It codes for CASGTGGGNYGYTF.